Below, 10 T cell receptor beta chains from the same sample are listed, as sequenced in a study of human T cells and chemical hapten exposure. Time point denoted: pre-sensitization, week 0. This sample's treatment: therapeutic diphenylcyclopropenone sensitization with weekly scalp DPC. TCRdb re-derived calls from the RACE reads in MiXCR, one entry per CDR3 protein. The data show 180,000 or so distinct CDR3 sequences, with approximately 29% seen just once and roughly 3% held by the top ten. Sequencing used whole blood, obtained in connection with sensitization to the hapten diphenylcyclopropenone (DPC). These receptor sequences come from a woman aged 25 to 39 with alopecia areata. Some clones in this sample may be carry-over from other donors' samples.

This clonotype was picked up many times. The DNA for the CDR3 is TGTGCCAGCACCCCAGCTGGGGGAGTCGCCGGGGAGCTGTTTTTT. Protein sequence: CASTPAGGVAGELFF. The rearrangement joins TRBV12-3 or TRBV12-4 to TRBJ2-2; D possibly matches TRBD1 or TRBD2 (5 bases each). The CDR3 has 15 amino acids. V was clipped by 7 bases and J by 6 bases, with 18 bases between them.

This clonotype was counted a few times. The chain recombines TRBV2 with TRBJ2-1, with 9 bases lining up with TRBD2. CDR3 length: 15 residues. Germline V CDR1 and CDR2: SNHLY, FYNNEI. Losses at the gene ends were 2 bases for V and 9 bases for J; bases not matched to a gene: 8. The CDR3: CASSEKAGGGSEQFF. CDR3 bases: TGTGCCAGCAGTGAAAAGGCGGGAGGGGGATCTGAGCAGTTCTTC.

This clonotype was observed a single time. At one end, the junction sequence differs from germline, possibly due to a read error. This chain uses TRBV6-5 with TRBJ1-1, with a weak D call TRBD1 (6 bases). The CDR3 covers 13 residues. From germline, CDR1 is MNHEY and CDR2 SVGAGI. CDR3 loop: CASSYVGSEGGVF. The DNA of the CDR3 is TGTGCCAGCAGTTATGTCGGCAGCGAGGGGGGGGTCTTT.

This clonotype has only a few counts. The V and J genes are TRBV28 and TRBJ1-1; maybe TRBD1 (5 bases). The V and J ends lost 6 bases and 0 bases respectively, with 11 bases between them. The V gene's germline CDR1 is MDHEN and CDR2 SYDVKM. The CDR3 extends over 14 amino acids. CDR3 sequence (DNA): TGTGCCAGCAGAATGACAGAATTGAACACTGAAGCTTTCTTT. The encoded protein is CASRMTELNTEAFF. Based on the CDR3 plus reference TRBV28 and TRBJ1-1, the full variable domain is DVKVTQSSRYLVKRTGEKVFLECVQDMDHENMFWYRQDPGLGLRLIYFSYDVKMKEKGDIPEGYSVSREKKERFSLILESASTNQTSMYLCASRMTELNTEAFFGQGTRLTVV.

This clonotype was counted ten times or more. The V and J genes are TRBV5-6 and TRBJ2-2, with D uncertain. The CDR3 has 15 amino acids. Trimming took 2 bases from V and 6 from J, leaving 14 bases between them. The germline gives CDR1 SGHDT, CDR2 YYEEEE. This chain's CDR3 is CASSLISATSGELFF. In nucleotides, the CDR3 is TGTGCCAGCAGCTTAATTTCCGCGACATCCGGGGAGCTGTTTTTT.

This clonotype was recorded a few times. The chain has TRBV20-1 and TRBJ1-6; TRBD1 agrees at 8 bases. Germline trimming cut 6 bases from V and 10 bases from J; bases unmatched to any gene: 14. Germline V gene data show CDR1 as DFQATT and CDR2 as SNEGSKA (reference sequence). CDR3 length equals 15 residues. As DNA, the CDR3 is TGCAGTGCCATGGGTATGGACAGGGTTAGGTCACCCCTCCACTTT. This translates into CSAMGMDRVRSPLHF.

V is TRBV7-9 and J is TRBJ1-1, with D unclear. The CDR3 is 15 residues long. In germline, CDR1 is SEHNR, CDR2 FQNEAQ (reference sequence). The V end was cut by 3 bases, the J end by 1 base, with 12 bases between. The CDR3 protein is CASSLDGRRNTEAFF. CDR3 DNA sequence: TGTGCCAGCAGCTTGGACGGGCGCCGGAACACTGAAGCTTTCTTT.

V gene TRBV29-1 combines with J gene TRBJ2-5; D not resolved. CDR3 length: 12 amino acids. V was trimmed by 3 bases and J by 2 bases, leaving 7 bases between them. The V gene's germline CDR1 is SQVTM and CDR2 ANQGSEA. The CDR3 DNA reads TGCAGCGTTGAGGCCCAGCAAGAGACCCAGTACTTC. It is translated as CSVEAQQETQYF.

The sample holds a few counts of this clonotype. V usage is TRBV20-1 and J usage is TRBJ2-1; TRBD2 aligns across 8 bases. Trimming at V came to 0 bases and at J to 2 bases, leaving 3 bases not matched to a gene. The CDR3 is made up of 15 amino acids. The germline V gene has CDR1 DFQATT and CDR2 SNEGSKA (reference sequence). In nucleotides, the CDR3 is TGCAGTGCTAGAGATCTCGGGAGGGCCTACAATGAGCAGTTCTTC. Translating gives CSARDLGRAYNEQFF.

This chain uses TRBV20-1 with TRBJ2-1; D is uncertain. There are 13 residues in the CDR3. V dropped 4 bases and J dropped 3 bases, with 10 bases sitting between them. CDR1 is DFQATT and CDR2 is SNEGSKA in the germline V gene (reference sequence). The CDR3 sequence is CSAIGAGYNEQFF. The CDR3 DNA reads TGCAGTGCTATAGGTGCTGGCTACAATGAGCAGTTCTTC.